The next 27 T cell receptor beta chains were all read from a single sample in a study of tumor-infiltrating lymphocytes in primary liver carcinoma. DNA and RNA were both co-extracted from 20-30 mg of bulk tissue that had not been sorted. TCR beta cDNA was reverse-transcribed from 400 to 500 ng of total RNA. The reaction used a constant-region primer and ProtoScript II reverse transcriptase. Each TCR beta library was derived from three nested multiplex PCR rounds that employed slightly modified ARM-PCR. Rounds one and two of PCR, each of roughly 10 cycles, were primed with TRBV1-TRBV30 forward primers and a C-beta reverse primer. TCRdb re-called the multiplex PCR reads with MiXCR, one entry per CDR3 protein. The top ten hold 15% to 20% of the sample, which has roughly 200,000 distinct CDR3 sequences, 70% to 90% seen once. Sequenced sample: tumor tissue from primary liver carcinoma. Receptors were obtained from a man aged 35 to 55 with primary liver carcinoma and hepatitis B virus infection.

The chain has TRBV28 and TRBJ1-1; the match to TRBD1 covers 7 bases. The germline V gene encodes CDR1 MDHEN and CDR2 SYDVKM. The CDR3 length is 12 residues. The V segment lost 9 bases and the J segment 9 bases; nucleotides outside the gene matches: 10. CDR3 region: CARRITGDKAFF. CDR3 sequence (DNA): TGTGCCAGAAGGATCACAGGGGATAAAGCTTTCTTT.

For this clonotype: Since no conserved phenylalanine or tryptophan closes the CDR3, a read error is the likely cause. The DNA is left out, because the CDR3 cannot be placed on it with certainty; the CDR3 is given as TCRdb lists it. This sequence joins TRBV6-6 and TRBJ2-7. The CDR3 comprises 15 residues, both ends counted. Per germline, CDR1 MNHNY and CDR2 SVGAGI (reference sequence). The CDR3 here is CASSYSSAAPYERYY.

Points on this clonotype: Relative to the germline gene, one junction end is altered; a read error may explain this. V gene TRBV5-5 combines with J gene TRBJ2-2, with D possibly TRBD2 on 6 matching bases. Germline loops: CDR1 SGHKS, CDR2 YYEKEE (reference sequence). There are 15 residues in the CDR3. The CDR3 DNA reads TGTGCCAGCAGCTTTACGGGACTGTCCACCGGGGAGCTATATTTT. Residues: CASSFTGLSTGELYF.

About this clonotype: One end of the junction fails to match germline, which may point to a read error. The chain joins TRBV5-1 to TRBJ2-5; a weak D match, TRBD2 (5 bases). The CDR3 totals 15 residues. CDR1 SGHRS and CDR2 YFSETQ come from the germline V gene. The CDR3 here is CASNLGALSQETQYF. For the CDR3, the DNA is TGCGCCAGCAACTTGGGAGCCCTCAGCCAAGAGACCCAGTACTTC.

This clonotype has just one count. The chain recombines TRBV29-1 with TRBJ1-5; D may be TRBD1 (5 bases). The better agreement between TRBJ2-3 and the DNA end casts doubt on the J call. CDR1 SQVTM and CDR2 ANQGSEA come from the germline V gene. The CDR3 covers 14 residues. The CDR3 DNA reads TGCAGCGCTGCTCAGGGTAATAGCAATCAGCCCCAGTATTTT. It yields the protein CSAAQGNSNQPQYF.

In its sample, this clonotype was seen once. V is TRBV29-1 and J is TRBJ2-7; D is undetermined. Germline CDR1 and CDR2: SQVTM and ANQGSEA. The length of the CDR3 is 14 residues. The V and J ends lost 5 bases and 8 bases respectively, with 22 bases between them. This CDR3 is CSVTPTLSGYKQYF. In DNA, the CDR3 is TGCAGCGTTACCCCGACACTCTCAGGCTATAAGCAGTACTTC.

This clonotype appeared once. V is TRBV6-6 and J is TRBJ2-3, with 7 bases lining up with TRBD1. Near its end, the DNA agrees better with TRBJ1-5, so the J call may be wrong. Germline CDR1 reads MNHNY; CDR2 reads SVGAGI (reference sequence). The CDR3 sequence is 12 residues long. This CDR3 reads CASNLGQVTQHF. As DNA, the CDR3 is TGTGCCAGCAATCTAGGACAGGTGACTCAGCATTTT.

The chain is built from TRBV5-4 and TRBJ2-5; either TRBD1 or TRBD2 may supply D (6 bases each). V dropped 1 base and J dropped 9 bases, with 19 bases sitting between them. The CDR3 length is 15 residues. CDR1 is SGHNT, CDR2 YYREEE, per germline (reference sequence). CDR3 sequence reads: CASSLNREDQDSQYF. The DNA for the CDR3 is TGTGCCAGCAGCTTGAACAGGGAGGACCAAGACTCCCAGTACTTC. Full variable domain (rest looked up from reference TRBV5-4 and TRBJ2-5): ETGVTQSPTHLIKTRGQQVTLRCSSQSGHNTVSWYQQALGQGPQFIFQYYREEENGRGNFPPRFSGLQFPNYSSELNVNALELDDSALYLCASSLNREDQDSQYFGPGTRLLVL.

In regard to this clonotype: The missing conserved phenylalanine or tryptophan at the end of this CDR3 makes a read error likely. The CDR3 loop reads CSVEVSTSASYGYTV. The CDR3 region has the DNA TGCAGCGTTGAAGTATCCACCAGCGCCTCCTATGGCTACACCGTC. The rearrangement links TRBV29-1 to TRBJ1-2, with D uncertain. Germline CDR1 is SQVTM and CDR2 is ANQGSEA. Trimming shortened V by 1 base and J by 4 bases, and 16 bases separated the two germline ends. CDR3 length: 15 amino acids.

With respect to this clonotype: This likely comes from a read error, as the CDR3 has no conserved phenylalanine or tryptophan at its end. The V and J genes are TRBV6-2 or TRBV6-3 and TRBJ2-1; 8 nucleotides agree with TRBD2. Germline CDR1 and CDR2: MNHEY and SVGEGT. This CDR3 region has 16 residues. In DNA form, the CDR3 reads TGTGCCAGCAGTTCCCGGACTAGCTGGAGAGCAAATGACCAGTTCGTC. Encoded protein: CASSSRTSWRANDQFV.

Turning to this clonotype: One junction end does not reproduce the germline sequence, and a read error may be involved. The chain combines TRBV29-1 with TRBJ2-7; 7 nucleotides agree with TRBD1. Germline V gene data show CDR1 as SQVTM and CDR2 as ANQGSEA. This CDR3 contains 13 residues. CDR3 sequence (DNA): TGCAGCGCTGCCCCGACAGGGTTCCACGAGCAGTATTTC. Its protein is CSAAPTGFHEQYF.

As for this clonotype: This CDR3 is missing its conserved last phenylalanine or tryptophan, likely due to a read error. The DNA is omitted, as the CDR3 cannot be located on it reliably, and the CDR3 follows TCRdb's listing. This chain uses TRBV4-1 with TRBJ2-2; the table calls TRBD2, which could not be checked here. From its first to its last residue, the CDR3 has 14 amino acids. Germline lookup yields CDR1 MGHRA and CDR2 YSYEKL. CDR3 region: CASSQLTLSEELFI.

The rearrangement links TRBV29-1 to TRBJ2-2; 8 nucleotides align to TRBD2. V shed 4 bases, J shed 0 bases, and the junction held 4 bases outside the gene matches. The CDR3 extends over 15 amino acids. Germline assignment: CDR1 SQVTM and CDR2 ANQGSEA. The CDR3 loop is CSVGTSQTNTGELFF. The CDR3 DNA reads TGCAGCGTTGGGACTAGCCAGACGAACACCGGGGAGCTGTTTTTT.

The V call is TRBV11-3, the J call TRBJ2-7; TRBD1 matches at 7 bases. J was trimmed by 10 bases and V by 5 bases; bases with no gene match: 11. This CDR3 is 13 amino acids long. Germline CDR1 and CDR2: SGHNT and YENEEA. CDR3 coding DNA: TGTGCCAGCAGCCTGGGACAGTCCTACAATCAGTACTTC. Its protein product is CASSLGQSYNQYF.

The chain carries TRBV14 and TRBJ1-6; D not resolved. The CDR3 consists of 16 residues. Looked up from germline, CDR1 is SGHDN and CDR2 is FVKESK. Between the trimmed V and J ends, which lost 1 base and 6 bases, there was a span of 13 bases. The DNA for the CDR3 is TGTGCCAGCAGCCAAGGGGTCGTGGGATTTAATTCACCCCTCCACTTT. This encodes CASSQGVVGFNSPLHF. Based on the CDR3 plus reference TRBV14 and TRBJ1-6, the full variable domain is EAGVTQFPSHSVIEKGQTVTLRCDPISGHDNLYWYRRVMGKEIKFLLHFVKESKQDESGMPNNRFLAERTGGTYSTLKVQPAELEDSGVYFCASSQGVVGFNSPLHFGNGTRLTVT.

Remarks on this clonotype: No conserved phenylalanine or tryptophan is present at the end of the CDR3, so a read error is the likely explanation. The CDR3 loop reads CASRGYGGDNGYTL. The CDR3 region has the DNA TGTGCCAGCAGGGGTTATGGGGGCGATAATGGCTACACCCTC. The J gene is TRBJ1-2, the V gene TRBV28; D perhaps matches TRBD1 (6 bases). CDR1 and CDR2 from the germline V gene are MDHEN and SYDVKM. There are 14 residues in the CDR3. V lost 6 bases to trimming and J lost 6 bases, with 17 bases between them.

For this clonotype: Lacking the conserved final phenylalanine or tryptophan, this CDR3 likely reflects a read error. This chain uses TRBV5-6 with TRBJ2-5, with D possibly TRBD2 on 5 matching bases. CDR3 length: 14 residues. Germline V CDR1 and CDR2: SGHDT, YYEEEE. CDR3 loop: CTSSLEASQETQYI. For the CDR3, the DNA is TGTACCAGTAGCTTGGAGGCTAGCCAAGAGACCCAGTACATC.

Comment on this clonotype: Being one base from a much bigger clone, this may be a read error. V usage is TRBV28 and J usage is TRBJ1-6; no firm D call. V was shortened by 7 bases and J by 6 bases, with 13 bases between the two germline ends. The length of the CDR3 is 14 residues. CDR1 is MDHEN and CDR2 is SYDVKM in the germline V gene. The CDR3 protein is CASISASCNSPLHF. DNA for the CDR3: TGTGCCAGCATTTCGGCCAGCTGTAATTCACCCCTCCACTTT.

As for this clonotype: The CDR3 carries no conserved terminal phenylalanine or tryptophan, so it likely arises from a read error. The chain recombines TRBV11-2 with TRBJ2-2; D not resolved. CDR1 is SGHAT and CDR2 is FQNNGV in the germline V gene. This CDR3 has 12 amino acids. CDR3 sequence: CASSPESGELFS. The CDR3 nucleotides are TGTGCCAGCAGCCCTGAATCCGGTGAGCTGTTTTCT.

A word on this clonotype: One end of the junction does not line up with germline, which may come from a read error. The chain is built from TRBV6-5 and TRBJ1-1, with 7 bases matching TRBD1. Germline values: CDR1 MNHEY, CDR2 SVGAGI. This CDR3 has 13 residues. The CDR3 nucleotides are TGTGCCATCAGTAGTACAGGGGAAACAGGAGCTTTCTTT. This encodes CAISSTGETGAFF.

The J gene is TRBJ2-3, the V gene TRBV29-1; D unclear. CDR1 and CDR2 from the germline V gene are SQVTM and ANQGSEA. There are 12 residues in the CDR3. Here the CDR3 DNA reads TGCGGCTCCGGCGATAGCACAGATACGCAGTATTTT. Translation gives CGSGDSTDTQYF.

This rearrangement joins TRBV30 to TRBJ2-2; 10 nucleotides agree with TRBD2. Per germline, CDR1 GTSNPN and CDR2 SVGIG (reference sequence). The CDR3 runs 17 residues. J gave up 16 bases and V 4 bases, and 24 bases lay outside the gene matches. Here the CDR3 reads CAWIGSGRPINTVESFF. CDR3 sequence (DNA): TGTGCCTGGATTGGTAGCGGGAGGCCGATAAACACCGTGGAGTCGTTTTTT.

On this clonotype itself: At one of its ends the junction is not consistent with the germline gene, which may arise from a read error. The CDR3 DNA follows: TGTGCCAGCAGCCTGTCGACGGCCGTCTCCTACGACCAGTACTTC. Residues: CASSLSTAVSYDQYF. The chain carries TRBV6-1 and TRBJ2-7, with unresolved D. Germline CDR1 is MNHNS and CDR2 is SASEGT. The CDR3 runs to 15 residues.

About this clonotype itself: Mismatch with germline at one junction end may stem from a read error. The chain is built from TRBV10-3 and TRBJ2-1, with D perhaps matching TRBD1 or TRBD2 (5 bases each). The CDR3 is 14 amino acids. Germline CDR1 reads ENHRY; CDR2 reads SYGVKD. In DNA, the CDR3 is TGTGCCATCAGAGAGGCTAGCAAGGACAATGAGCAGGTCTTC. Its translation is CAIREASKDNEQVF.

As to this clonotype: The junction shows a germline mismatch at one end, possibly a read error. The chain combines TRBV29-1 with TRBJ2-2; the D gene is possibly TRBD2 (5 bases). The CDR3 totals 15 residues. CDR1 is SQVTM, CDR2 ANQGSEA, per germline. CDR3 DNA: TGCAGCGTTGGGACTTGCGCCGCGAACACCGGGGAGCTGTATTTT. Encoded protein: CSVGTCAANTGELYF.

DNA of the CDR3: TGTGCCACCAGGTTTCCCAGGACTAGCGGGAACAAAAACATTCAGTACTTC. It specifies CATRFPRTSGNKNIQYF. V and J are TRBV11-1 and TRBJ2-4; 12 bases map to TRBD2. V lost 10 bases to trimming and J lost 3 bases; unmatched junction nucleotides: 13. The CDR3 is 17 residues long. Germline V gene data show CDR1 as SGHAT and CDR2 as FQDESV (reference sequence).

This chain links TRBV6-4 with TRBJ2-1, with 7 bases lining up with TRBD2. The CDR3 covers 17 residues. Germline V CDR1 and CDR2: MRHNA, SNTAGT. The CDR3 DNA follows: TGTGACGGCAGCCCCTCTTTAGGTCTAGCGGCCTACAATGAGCAGTTCTTC. It codes for CDGSPSLGLAAYNEQFF.